This T cell receptor (beta chain) was documented in a study of blood T cells in healthy people across ages. Overall study context: Every two T cells gave about one barcoded beta molecule via template switching. Whole-study findings and limits: More naive CD4+ cells and higher diversity were found in long-lived than in aged donors.

PCR was performed a second time for roughly 7 to 12 cycles using a sample-barcoded 5' primer and a J-beta primer mix. TCRdb reanalysed the 5' RACE reads using MiXCR and keeps one entry per CDR3 protein. The table includes 1.5 million to 2 million distinct CDR3 sequences, 40% to 55% detected once. At least 6.5 million PBMCs were isolated per sample. A word on this clonotype: Its specificity is unknown.

V shed 11 bases, J shed 10 bases, and the junction held 8 bases outside the gene matches. Germline V gene lookup returns CDR1 SEHNR and CDR2 FQNEAQ (reference sequence). The CDR3 loop spans 11 amino acids. The specimen sequenced was blood. The origin of this receptor is a woman aged 40 to 50 in good health. The chain has TRBV7-9 and TRBJ2-1; 7 bases are shared with TRBD1. The CDR3 coding sequence is TGTGCCGGAACCACAGGGGAGGAGCAGTTCTTC. Translated: CAGTTGEEQFF.